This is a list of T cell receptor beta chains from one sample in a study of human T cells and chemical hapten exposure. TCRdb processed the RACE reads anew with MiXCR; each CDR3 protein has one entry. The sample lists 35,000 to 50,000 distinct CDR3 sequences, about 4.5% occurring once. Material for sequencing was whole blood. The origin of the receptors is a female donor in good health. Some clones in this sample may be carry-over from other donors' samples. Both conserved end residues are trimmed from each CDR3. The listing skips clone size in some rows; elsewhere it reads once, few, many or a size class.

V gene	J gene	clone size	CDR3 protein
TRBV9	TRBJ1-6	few	ASSQGAGASPLN
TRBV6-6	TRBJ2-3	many	ASIRGGAGRNTQY
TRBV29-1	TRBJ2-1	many	SHKVVAGGDYNEQF
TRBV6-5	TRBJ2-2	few	ASTALGTGIPTGELF
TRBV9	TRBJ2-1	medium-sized	ASSVAYRQGAYNEQF
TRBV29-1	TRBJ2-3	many	SVAGGFDTQY
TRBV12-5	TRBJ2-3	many	ASGLVLGRTQRGPDTQY
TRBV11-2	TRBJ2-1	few	ASSLGTSGGNEQF
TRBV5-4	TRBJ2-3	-	ATTDRATDTQY
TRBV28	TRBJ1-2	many	ASREQGGFRGYT
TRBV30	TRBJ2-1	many	AWKPGYNEQF
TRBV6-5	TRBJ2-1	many	ASSRWGLAGEHNEQF
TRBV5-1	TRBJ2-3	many	ASSRDRDTQY
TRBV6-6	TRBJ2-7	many	ASSYPLDEQY
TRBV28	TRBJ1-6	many	ASTSLQGDNSPLH
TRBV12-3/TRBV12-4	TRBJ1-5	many	ASSLNRQAYRSNQPQH
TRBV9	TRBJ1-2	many	ASSLSRDGYT
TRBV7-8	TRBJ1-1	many	ASSLYIAGDMDTEAF
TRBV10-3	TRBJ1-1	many	AISVDGASATEAF
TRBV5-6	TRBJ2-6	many	ASSSLSETLSSGANVLT
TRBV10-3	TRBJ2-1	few	AISEPWGGNEQF
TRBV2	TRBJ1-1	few	ASSYVQLNTEAF
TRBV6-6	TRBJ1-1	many	ASSYPNTEAF
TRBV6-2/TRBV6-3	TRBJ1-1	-	ASSYSTVNRASGNTEAF
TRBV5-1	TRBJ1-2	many	ASSLGDRNHGYT
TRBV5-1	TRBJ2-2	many	ASSLLAQSTGELF
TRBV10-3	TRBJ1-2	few	AISWTGNYGYT
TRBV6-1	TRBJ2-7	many	ASSEGWDRVYEQY
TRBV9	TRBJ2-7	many	ASSARGRDYEQY
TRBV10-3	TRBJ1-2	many	ALRPLGSTHGYT
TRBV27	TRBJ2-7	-	ASSRKAGGPLEQY
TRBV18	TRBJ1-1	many	ASSPLRVDGGGGTEAF
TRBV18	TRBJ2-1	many	ASSSGSASSYNEQF
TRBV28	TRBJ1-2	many	ASSLRSNYGYT
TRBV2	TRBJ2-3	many	ASTLVSRTDTQY
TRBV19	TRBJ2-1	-	ASSVGKYNEQF
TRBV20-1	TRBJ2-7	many	SAPRGGIYEQY
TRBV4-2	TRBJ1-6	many	ASSQADSPLH
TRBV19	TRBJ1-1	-	ASSITENTEAF
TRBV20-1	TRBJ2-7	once	SAGTCDRGSCELY
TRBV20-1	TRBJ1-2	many	SAQTSSYGYT
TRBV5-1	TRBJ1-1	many	ASSLTDTEAF
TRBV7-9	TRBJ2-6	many	ASTLAFGSGSGANVLT
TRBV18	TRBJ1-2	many	ASSPSGQGLNYGYT
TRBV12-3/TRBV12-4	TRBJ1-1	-	ASSLAGGIAEAF
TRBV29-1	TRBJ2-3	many	SVGVQGKTDTQY
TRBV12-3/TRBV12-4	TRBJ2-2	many	ASFSGELF
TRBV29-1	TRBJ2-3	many	SVDIQGRTDTQY